The 24 T cell receptor beta chains below all came from one sample that was sequenced in a study of blood T cell repertoires in COVID-19. Sequenced by immunoSEQ multiplex PCR; TCRdb stores in-frame clones only, minus some. This sample has about 200,000 clones; around 75% occur once, and the top ten carry less than 7%. The sample was peripheral blood. All receptors derive from a woman aged 40 to 55 with COVID-19, enrolled during active disease.

This sequence joins TRBV7-9 and TRBJ2-7; 16 positions agree with TRBD2. The V gene's germline CDR1 is SEHNR and CDR2 FQNEAQ (reference sequence). The ends lost 2 bases at V and 0 bases at J; junction bases unmatched: 4. CDR3 length: 18 amino acids. The chain's CDR3 is CASSLQGTSGGGSYEQYF. The CDR3 DNA sequence: TGTGCCAGCAGCTTACAAGGGACTAGCGGGGGGGGCTCCTACGAGCAGTACTTC.

This clone has just a few counts. The chain couples TRBV6-5 to TRBJ2-1; 7 nucleotides match TRBD2. V was clipped by 0 bases and J by 9 bases; unmatched bases: 5. This CDR3 has 14 amino acids. Looked up from germline, CDR1 is MNHEY and CDR2 is SVGAGI. CDR3: CASSYSPREVEQFF. In DNA form, the CDR3 reads TGTGCCAGCAGTTACTCCCCACGGGAGGTTGAGCAGTTCTTC.

This sequence joins TRBV21-1 and TRBJ2-5; no DNA check was done on the table's D call, TRBD1. TRBV21-1 is marked as a pseudogene. This CDR3 spans 16 amino acids. CDR3 in amino acids: CASSKANATAGETQYF. CDR3 nucleotide sequence: TGTGCCAGCAGCAAAGCGAACGCGACAGCCGGTGAGACCCAGTACTTC.

This clone was detected only a few times. This sequence joins TRBV4-1 and TRBJ1-5; possibly TRBD1 for D (5 bases). The germline V and J ends were trimmed by 1 base and 1 base, with 11 bases remaining between them. This CDR3 spans 16 amino acids. Germline V lookup: CDR1 MGHRA, CDR2 YSYEKL. The CDR3 loop is CASSQGGGVSNQPQHF. The CDR3 region has the DNA TGCGCCAGCAGCCAAGGTGGGGGGGTGAGCAATCAGCCCCAGCATTTT.

The CDR3 DNA reads as TGTGCCAGCAGCTTAGGCGGAAGAGACACTGAAGCTTTCTTT. This gives the protein CASSLGGRDTEAFF. The V gene is TRBV7-2, the J gene TRBJ1-1; D is undetermined. Trimming removed 1 base from V and 3 bases from J, with 9 bases in between. Germline V lookup: CDR1 SGHTA, CDR2 FQGNSA. The CDR3 is 14 amino acids.

The chain uses TRBV7-9 and TRBJ2-7; D is undetermined. Germline CDR1 SEHNR, CDR2 FQNEAQ (reference sequence). The V end was cut by 5 bases, the J end by 6 bases, with 8 bases between. This CDR3 is 11 amino acids long. DNA for the CDR3: TGTGCCAGCAGCGCCCTAAGCGAGCAGTACTTC. Its protein is CASSALSEQYF.

The chain links TRBV9 to TRBJ1-5; tentative D call: TRBD1 (6 bases). V lost 5 bases to trimming and J lost 4 bases, with 10 bases between them. The CDR3 runs to 13 residues. Germline V gene data show CDR1 as SGDLS and CDR2 as YYNGEE. CDR3 sequence reads: CASRGQRNQPQHF. In DNA form, the CDR3 reads TGTGCCAGCAGAGGACAGCGAAATCAGCCCCAGCATTTT.

V usage is TRBV5-1 and J usage is TRBJ2-3; D gene ambiguous. Trimming removed 3 bases at V and 2 bases at J, with 10 bases between. Germline CDR1 is SGHRS and CDR2 is YFSETQ. The CDR3 runs to 14 residues. The CDR3 protein is CASSSIDFTDTQYF. In DNA, the CDR3 is TGCGCCAGCAGCTCGATCGACTTCACAGATACGCAGTATTTT.

This rearrangement joins TRBV6-5 to TRBJ2-1; 11 bases are a match to TRBD2. This CDR3 is 15 amino acids long. Germline CDR1 MNHEY, CDR2 SVGAGI. V lost 4 bases to trimming and J lost 7 bases; unmatched junction nucleotides: 6. The CDR3 sequence: CASSLTSGALNEQFF. The CDR3 coding sequence is TGTGCCAGCAGTTTGACTAGCGGGGCCTTGAATGAGCAGTTCTTC.

The chain joins TRBV7-8 to TRBJ1-2; 7 bases match TRBD1. Looked up from germline, CDR1 is SGHVS and CDR2 is FQNEAQ. V gave up 6 bases and J gave up 5 bases; unmatched junction bases: 6. The CDR3 is 13 amino acids. This CDR3 is CASSDRVPYGYTF. CDR3 DNA sequence: TGTGCCAGCAGTGACAGGGTGCCTTATGGCTACACCTTC.

The rearrangement uses TRBV4-2 and TRBJ2-1; 7 positions agree with TRBD2. After removal of 3 bases from V and 5 bases from J, the junction contained 7 bases not matched to a gene. The CDR3 is 15 residues long. CDR1 and CDR2 (germline): LGHNA, YNFKEQ. CDR3 bases: TGTGCCAGCAGCCAGGGTGGCCTAGCGGACAATGAGCAGTTCTTC. This gives the protein CASSQGGLADNEQFF.

The chain recombines TRBV5-6 with TRBJ1-2; 7 bases are shared with TRBD1. Trimming took 4 bases from V and 6 from J; bases not matched to a gene: 9. Germline V gives CDR1 SGHDT, CDR2 YYEEEE. CDR3 size: 14 residues. For the CDR3, the DNA is TGTGCCAGCAGCCCCTCAGGGGGGAGAAATGGCTACACCTTC. It translates to CASSPSGGRNGYTF.

The rearrangement links TRBV15 to TRBJ2-7, with D maybe TRBD1 (6 bases). V lost 5 bases and J lost 2, with 10 bases in between. Germline assignment: CDR1 LNHNV and CDR2 YYDKDF (reference sequence). This CDR3 has 13 residues. In nucleotides, the CDR3 is TGTGCCACCAGCTCGGGACAACCCTACGAGCAGTACTTC. This sequence encodes CATSSGQPYEQYF.

This clone was detected once. The chain carries TRBV6-5 and TRBJ2-5, with D perhaps matching TRBD1 (6 bases). The CDR3 has 13 residues. V was clipped by 6 bases and J by 1 base, with 9 bases between them. CDR1 and CDR2 from the germline V gene are MNHEY and SVGAGI. The DNA for the CDR3 is TGTGCCAGCAGAGGACAGACCCAAGAGACCCAGTACTTC. It yields the protein CASRGQTQETQYF.

This chain links TRBV18 with TRBJ2-1, with D perhaps matching TRBD2 (6 bases). The V gene lost 0 bases and the J gene lost 5 bases, with 17 bases spanning the gap. Germline loops: CDR1 KGHSH, CDR2 LQKENI. The CDR3 length is 17 residues. The CDR3 region is CASSPPGGAGVHNEQFF. The CDR3 DNA reads as TGTGCCAGCTCACCACCCGGGGGTGCCGGCGTCCACAATGAGCAGTTCTTC.

The chain joins TRBV7-9 to TRBJ2-5; 8 positions match TRBD2. V dropped 3 bases and J dropped 0; count of bases not matched to a gene: 3. Germline CDR1 reads SEHNR; CDR2 reads FQNEAQ (reference sequence). The CDR3 extends over 15 amino acids. The CDR3 is CASSLTGGYQETQYF. CDR3 in DNA: TGTGCCAGCAGCTTGACGGGGGGGTACCAAGAGACCCAGTACTTC.

The chain carries TRBV3-1 (or the pseudogene TRBV3-2) and TRBJ2-7; no reliable D call. The CDR3 is made up of 12 amino acids. Per the germline V gene, CDR1 is LGHDT and CDR2 is YNNKEL (reference sequence). Trimming cost V 3 bases and J 3 bases, with 6 bases left between them. CDR3 bases: TGTGCCAGCAGCCACGCGGACTACGAGCAGTACTTC. Translation: CASSHADYEQYF.

The chain combines TRBV10-3 with TRBJ1-1; 10 bases are a match to TRBD1. Losses at the gene ends were 6 bases for V and 5 bases for J; bases not matched to a gene: 6. CDR3 length: 14 residues. Germline V CDR1 and CDR2: ENHRY, SYGVKD. The CDR3 sequence: CAISGTGEETEAFF. As DNA, the CDR3 is TGTGCCATCAGCGGGACAGGGGAGGAGACTGAAGCTTTCTTT.

The chain carries TRBV19 and TRBJ2-2; 8 positions agree with TRBD1. CDR1 LNHDA and CDR2 SQIVND come from the germline V gene (reference sequence). This CDR3 has 17 amino acids. With V trimmed by 2 bases and J by 3 bases, 8 bases remained unmatched. DNA of the CDR3: TGTGCCAGTAGTATAACGGACAGGGTAAAGGACACCGGGGAGCTGTTTTTT. Protein: CASSITDRVKDTGELFF.

This clone was recorded only once. The chain combines TRBV13 with TRBJ2-7; 9 bases map to TRBD2. The germline gives CDR1 PRHDT, CDR2 FYEKMQ (reference sequence). This CDR3 has 15 amino acids. The ends lost 1 base at V and 3 bases at J; junction bases unmatched: 4. The CDR3, as DNA: TGTGCCAGCAGCTTAGAGCGGGGGGAATTCTACGAGCAGTACTTC. Translated: CASSLERGEFYEQYF.

The V gene is TRBV3-1 (or the pseudogene TRBV3-2), the J gene TRBJ1-1; D is uncertain. Trimming cost V 1 base and J 0 bases, with 15 bases left between them. The germline V gene encodes CDR1 LGHDT and CDR2 YNNKEL (reference sequence). CDR3 size: 17 residues. The CDR3 is CASSQAARRVLNTEAFF. For the CDR3, the DNA is TGTGCCAGCAGCCAAGCCGCTCGGAGGGTATTGAACACTGAAGCTTTCTTT.

The chain joins TRBV5-1 to TRBJ2-3; D unclear. The CDR3 consists of 15 residues. CDR1 is SGHRS, CDR2 YFSETQ, per germline. The ends were cut back, 4 bases at V and 1 base at J, with 13 bases in the middle. The CDR3 DNA reads as TGCGCCAGCAGCCGCGCCCTTGATCGCACAGATACGCAGTATTTT. Translated, it gives CASSRALDRTDTQYF.

This sequence joins TRBV29-1 and TRBJ1-2; D might be TRBD1 (6 bases). Trimming left V 4 bases short and J 5 bases short, with 14 bases between. This CDR3 is 13 amino acids long. In germline, CDR1 is SQVTM, CDR2 ANQGSEA. In DNA, the CDR3 is TGCAGCGTTGGAACAGGGTTGCGGTATGGCTACACCTTC. Translated, it gives CSVGTGLRYGYTF.

A single count supports this clone. This chain joins TRBV11-2 and TRBJ2-7, with D possibly TRBD1 on 6 matching bases. The CDR3 runs 14 residues. V gave up 1 base and J gave up 3 bases, with 10 bases separating them. Looked up from germline, CDR1 is SGHAT and CDR2 is FQNNGV. CDR3 coding DNA: TGTGCCAGCAGCTTAGTACGCAGGGGCTACGAGCAGTACTTC. It is translated as CASSLVRRGYEQYF.